A selection of T cell receptor beta chains follows, all from one sample in a study of T cells expressing NK-cell markers. From its re-call of the 5' RACE reads, TCRdb lists each CDR3 protein once, without DNA. This sample's table reports 250,000 to 300,000 distinct CDR3 sequences. The sample taken for sequencing was blood T cells: a sorted CD56 or NKG2C T cell subset, CD4+ or CD8+ T cells, or bulk PBMC T cells (not recorded which). Receptors originate from a woman aged 18-70 years in good health. Each CDR3 is given with its conserved first and last residue.

>TRBV7-2|TRBJ1-5
CASSKGGVSGAGQPQHF
>TRBV7-8|TRBJ1-2
CASSAWDTANYGYTF
>TRBV7-3|TRBJ1-5
CASSARQRESNQPQHF
>TRBV20-1|TRBJ2-1
CSAREDTGLASKQFF
>TRBV4-1|TRBJ1-2
CASSQDTRYGYTF
>TRBV6-1|TRBJ2-7
CASSPFGSIYEQYF
>TRBV15|TRBJ2-5
CATSRGYRGTQETQYF
>TRBV18|TRBJ2-4
CASSPPKGGPISIQYF
>TRBV9|TRBJ1-1
CASSPWDQNTEAFF
>TRBV4-3|TRBJ2-6
CASSQGGTGANVLTF
>TRBV12-3/TRBV12-4|TRBJ2-3
CASSLGAGGRTDTQYF
>TRBV6-1|TRBJ2-2
CASSPRGTRELFF
>TRBV12-3/TRBV12-4|TRBJ1-2
CASSLRAASGGYTF
>TRBV6-6|TRBJ2-3
CASSMAGASYF
>TRBV4-2|TRBJ1-1
CASSQDGTARGTEAFF
>TRBV6-5|TRBJ2-1
CASSYSDRGSYNEQFF
>TRBV2|TRBJ1-5
CASSSSGFPQPQHF
>TRBV12-3/TRBV12-4|TRBJ1-5
CASSFGRLSNQPQHF
>TRBV12-3/TRBV12-4|TRBJ2-1
CASSLGRTGEYEQFF
>TRBV25-1|TRBJ1-1
CASSGTGRGGTEAFF
>TRBV3-1|TRBJ1-1
CASSQHGQGDTEAFF
>TRBV3-1|TRBJ1-5
CASSQHWDQPQHF
>TRBV15|TRBJ2-6
CATSRGDKVSGANVLTF
>TRBV20-1|TRBJ2-5
CSAGSGRYQETRYF
>TRBV29-1|TRBJ1-2
CSVTRDYGYTF
>TRBV5-4|TRBJ2-5
CASSFGDRGIQETQYF
>TRBV7-2|TRBJ2-3
CASSISGGGTDTQYF
>TRBV7-6|TRBJ2-7
CASSPGGGRSNKAGVGYEQYF
>TRBV7-8|TRBJ2-3
CASSRPLGRSSTDTQYF
>TRBV6-1|TRBJ2-1
CASSKGLAGHYNEQFF
>TRBV7-2|TRBJ2-2
CASSLRGSGGNTGELFF
>TRBV7-3|TRBJ2-1
CASSLNRADEQFF
>TRBV20-1|TRBJ2-5
CSARAGTGQETQYF
>TRBV20-1|TRBJ2-1
CSAYGLAGSNEQFF
>TRBV5-5|TRBJ2-5
CASSLGHASVQETQYF
>TRBV6-1|TRBJ1-1
CASSPNGLQGEAFF
>TRBV18|TRBJ2-5
CASGRTEQETQYF
>TRBV5-4|TRBJ1-2
CASTLWGNNYGYTF
>TRBV20-1|TRBJ2-1
CSASKTSGVHEQFF
>TRBV7-6|TRBJ1-2
CAISGGRGYGYTF
>TRBV9|TRBJ2-5
CASSVGLGNQETQYF
>TRBV5-4|TRBJ2-5
CASSFPGLAGGPGNSETQYF
>TRBV29-1|TRBJ2-7
CSVSTGTGREQYF
>TRBV5-5|TRBJ1-4
CASSLEGDKKLFF
>TRBV5-1|TRBJ2-1
CASSLVEEYNEQFF
>TRBV15|TRBJ2-7
CVTSREGGISKQYF
>TRBV5-1|TRBJ1-1
CASSPGTGMNTEAFF
>TRBV5-4|TRBJ2-3
CASSLDITDTQYF